This T cell receptor beta chain was retrieved from a study of cytomegalovirus exposure and HLA in healthy donors. The CDR3 is made up of 16 amino acids. V was trimmed by 3 bases and J by 8 bases, leaving 20 bases between them. Per germline, CDR1 MNHEY and CDR2 SMNVEV (reference sequence). Method: immunoSEQ multiplex PCR; TCRdb's copy keeps in-frame clones and lacks some. The data contain 170,000 or so clones, roughly 80% of them singletons. This TCR was recovered from a woman under 30 in good health and CMV-seropositive. The specimen was PBMCs. This chain uses TRBV27 with TRBJ1-3; D ambiguous. CDR3 region: CASSFPPTETRYTIYF. Written as DNA, the CDR3 is TGTGCCAGCAGTTTCCCACCAACAGAAACTCGGTACACCATATATTTT.